This TCR beta chain stems from a study of blood T cell repertoires in COVID-19. The wider study: In each case, the material was cDNA or gDNA derived from T cells, B-cell-depleted T cells, or PBMCs.

The CDR3 runs 14 residues. The ends lost 4 bases at V and 0 bases at J; junction bases unmatched: 2. Germline loops: CDR1 MNHEY, CDR2 SVGAGI. In the original processing: Amplification of reference gene primers provided the estimated nucleated cell counts. Measured with immunoSEQ multiplex PCR; TCRdb has only the in-frame clones, and not every one. V and J calls and clone size come straight from that table; D and trimming were deduced from the DNA. The table has approximately 140,000 clones, more than 70% seen once. The sequencing sample was made of peripheral blood. The TCR comes from a woman aged 55 to 70 with acute or convalescent COVID-19. V is TRBV6-5 and J is TRBJ1-1; TRBD1 matches at 7 bases. CDR3 in amino acids: CASSSDRVNTEAFF. The CDR3 bases are TGTGCCAGCAGTTCTGACAGGGTGAACACTGAAGCTTTCTTT.